This T cell receptor beta chain was observed in a study of blood T cell repertoires in COVID-19. Across the whole study: COVID-19 samples from acute and convalescent phases originated in the United States, Italy and Spain. PBMCs, B-cell-depleted T cells, or T cells provided the cDNA or gDNA that made up the material.

Original handling: From reference gene primer amplification, estimates of nucleated cell counts were derived. Sequencing used immunoSEQ multiplex PCR; TCRdb keeps in-frame clones, though not all of them. The D gene and trimming were derived from the DNA, and the V and J assignments and clone size from that table. The sample consists of around 200,000 clones, around four fifths of them appearing once. Trimming stripped 2 bases from V and 7 bases from J, with 18 bases between. Per the germline V gene, CDR1 is KGHSH and CDR2 is LQKENI. The CDR3 sequence is 16 residues long. The TCR sequence derives from a man over 45 with active or convalescent COVID-19. The sequenced sample was peripheral blood. V is TRBV18 and J is TRBJ2-1, with TRBD1 as a possible D gene (5 bases). This chain's CDR3 is CASSPGNRRLFNEQFF. CDR3 sequence (DNA): TGTGCCAGCTCACCAGGCAACAGGCGTCTATTTAATGAGCAGTTCTTC.